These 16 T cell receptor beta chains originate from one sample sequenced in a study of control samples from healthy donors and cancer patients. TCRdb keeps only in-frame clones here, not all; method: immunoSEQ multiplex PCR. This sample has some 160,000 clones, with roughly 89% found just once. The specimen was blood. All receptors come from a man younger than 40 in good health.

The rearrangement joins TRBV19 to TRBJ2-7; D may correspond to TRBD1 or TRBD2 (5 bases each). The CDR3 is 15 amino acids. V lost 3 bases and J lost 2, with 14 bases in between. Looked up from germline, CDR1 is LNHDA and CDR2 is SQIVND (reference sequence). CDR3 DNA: TGTGCCAGTAGTATCCTTCCCGGGGCCACCTACGAGCAGTACTTC. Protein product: CASSILPGATYEQYF. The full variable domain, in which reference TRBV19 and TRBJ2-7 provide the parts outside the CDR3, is DGGITQSPKYLFRKEGQNVTLSCEQNLNHDAMYWYRQDPGQGLRLIYYSQIVNDFQKGDIAEGYSVSREKKESFPLTVTSAQKNPTAFYLCASSILPGATYEQYFGPGTRLTVT.

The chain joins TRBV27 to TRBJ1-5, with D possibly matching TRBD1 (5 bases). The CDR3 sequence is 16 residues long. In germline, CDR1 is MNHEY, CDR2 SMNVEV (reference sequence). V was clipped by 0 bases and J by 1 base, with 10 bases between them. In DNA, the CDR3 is TGTGCCAGCAGTTTATCCATCAGGGTAAGCAATCAGCCCCAGCATTTT. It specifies CASSLSIRVSNQPQHF.

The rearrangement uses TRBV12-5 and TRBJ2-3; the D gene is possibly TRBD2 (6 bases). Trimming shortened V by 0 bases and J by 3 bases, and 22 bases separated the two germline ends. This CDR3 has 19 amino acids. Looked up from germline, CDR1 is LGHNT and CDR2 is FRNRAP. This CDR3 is CASGLVPTGTPIFTDTQYF. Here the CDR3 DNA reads TGTGCTAGTGGTTTGGTCCCTACCGGGACTCCAATTTTTACAGATACGCAGTATTTT. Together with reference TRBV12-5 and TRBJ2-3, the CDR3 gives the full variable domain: DARVTQTPRHKVTEMGQEVTMRCQPILGHNTVFWYRQTMMQGLELLAYFRNRAPLDDSGMPKDRFSAEMPDATLATLKIQPSEPRDSAVYFCASGLVPTGTPIFTDTQYFGPGTRLTVL.

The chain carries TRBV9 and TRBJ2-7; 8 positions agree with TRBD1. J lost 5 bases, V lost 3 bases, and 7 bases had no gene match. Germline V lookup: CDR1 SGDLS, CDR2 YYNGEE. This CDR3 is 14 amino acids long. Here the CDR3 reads CASSDPDRVNEQYF. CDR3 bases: TGTGCCAGCAGCGACCCGGACAGGGTAAACGAGCAGTACTTC.

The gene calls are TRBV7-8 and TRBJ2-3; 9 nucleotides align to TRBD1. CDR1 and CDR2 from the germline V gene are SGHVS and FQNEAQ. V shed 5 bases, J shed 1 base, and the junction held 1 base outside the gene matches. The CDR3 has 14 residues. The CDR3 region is CASSGQGRTDTQYF. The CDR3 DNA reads TGTGCCAGCAGCGGACAGGGGCGCACAGATACGCAGTATTTT.

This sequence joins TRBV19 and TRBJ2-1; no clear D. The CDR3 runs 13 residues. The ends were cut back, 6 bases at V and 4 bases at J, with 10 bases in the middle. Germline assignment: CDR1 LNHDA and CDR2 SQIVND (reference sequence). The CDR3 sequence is CASSSTGYNEQFF. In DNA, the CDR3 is TGTGCCAGTAGCTCTACTGGTTACAATGAGCAGTTCTTC.

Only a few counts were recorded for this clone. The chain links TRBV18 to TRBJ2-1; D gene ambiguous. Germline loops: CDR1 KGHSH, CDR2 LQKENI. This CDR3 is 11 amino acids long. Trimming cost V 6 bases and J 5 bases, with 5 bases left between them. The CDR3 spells CASSYDNEQFF. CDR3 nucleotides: TGTGCCAGCTCCTATGACAATGAGCAGTTCTTC.

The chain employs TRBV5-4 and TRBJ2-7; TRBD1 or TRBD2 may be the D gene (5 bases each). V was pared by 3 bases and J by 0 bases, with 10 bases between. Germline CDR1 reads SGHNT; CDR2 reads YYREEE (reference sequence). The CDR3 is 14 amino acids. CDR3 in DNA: TGTGCCAGCAGCTGGGGGTCCAGCTCCTACGAGCAGTACTTC. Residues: CASSWGSSSYEQYF.

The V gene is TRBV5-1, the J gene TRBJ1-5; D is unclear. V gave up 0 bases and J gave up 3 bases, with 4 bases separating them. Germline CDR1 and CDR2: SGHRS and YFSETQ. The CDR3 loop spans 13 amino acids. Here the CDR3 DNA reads TGCGCCAGCAGCTTGGACGACAATCAGCCCCAGCATTTT. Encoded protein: CASSLDDNQPQHF.

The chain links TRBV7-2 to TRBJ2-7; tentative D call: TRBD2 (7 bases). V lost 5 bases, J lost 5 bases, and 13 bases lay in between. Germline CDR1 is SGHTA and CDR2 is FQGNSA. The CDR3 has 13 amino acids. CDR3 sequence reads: CASSTREGDEQYF. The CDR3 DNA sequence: TGTGCCAGCAGCACTAGGGAGGGGGACGAGCAGTACTTC.

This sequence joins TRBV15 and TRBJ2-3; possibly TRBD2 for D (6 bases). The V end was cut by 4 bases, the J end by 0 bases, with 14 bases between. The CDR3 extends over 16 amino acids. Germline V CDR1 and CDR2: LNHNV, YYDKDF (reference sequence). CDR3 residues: CATSTAQRVSTDTQYF. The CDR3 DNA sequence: TGTGCCACCAGCACTGCTCAGCGGGTTAGCACAGATACGCAGTATTTT.

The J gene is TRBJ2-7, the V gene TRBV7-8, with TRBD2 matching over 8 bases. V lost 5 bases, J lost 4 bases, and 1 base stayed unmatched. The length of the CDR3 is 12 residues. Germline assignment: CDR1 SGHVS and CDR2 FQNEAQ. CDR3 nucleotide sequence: TGTGCCAGCAGCCCGGGGGGGTACGAGCAGTACTTC. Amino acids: CASSPGGYEQYF.

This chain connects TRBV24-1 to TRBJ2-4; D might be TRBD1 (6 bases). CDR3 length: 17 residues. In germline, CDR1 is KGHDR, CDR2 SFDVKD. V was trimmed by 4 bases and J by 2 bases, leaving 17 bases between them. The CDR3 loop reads CATSDLPGRGTKNIQYF. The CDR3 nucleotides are TGTGCCACCAGTGACCTCCCCGGCAGGGGAACCAAAAACATTCAGTACTTC.

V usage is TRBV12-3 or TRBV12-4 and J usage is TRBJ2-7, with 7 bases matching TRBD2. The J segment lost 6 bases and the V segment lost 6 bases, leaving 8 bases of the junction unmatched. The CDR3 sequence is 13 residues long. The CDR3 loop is CASSFGRETEQYF. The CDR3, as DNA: TGTGCCAGCAGCTTCGGGCGGGAGACCGAGCAGTACTTC.

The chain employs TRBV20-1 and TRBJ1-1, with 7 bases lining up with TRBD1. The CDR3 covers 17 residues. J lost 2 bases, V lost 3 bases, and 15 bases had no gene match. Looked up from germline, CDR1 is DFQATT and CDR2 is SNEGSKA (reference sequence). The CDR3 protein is CSASQGGRIQGNTEAFF. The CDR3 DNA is TGCAGTGCTAGTCAGGGGGGGCGCATCCAGGGAAACACTGAAGCTTTCTTT.

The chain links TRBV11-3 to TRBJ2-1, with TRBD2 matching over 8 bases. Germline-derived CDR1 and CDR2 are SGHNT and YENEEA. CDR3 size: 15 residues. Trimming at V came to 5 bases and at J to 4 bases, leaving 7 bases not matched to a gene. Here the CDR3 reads CASSARRGAYNEQFF. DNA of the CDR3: TGTGCCAGCAGCGCCAGGCGGGGGGCGTACAATGAGCAGTTCTTC.